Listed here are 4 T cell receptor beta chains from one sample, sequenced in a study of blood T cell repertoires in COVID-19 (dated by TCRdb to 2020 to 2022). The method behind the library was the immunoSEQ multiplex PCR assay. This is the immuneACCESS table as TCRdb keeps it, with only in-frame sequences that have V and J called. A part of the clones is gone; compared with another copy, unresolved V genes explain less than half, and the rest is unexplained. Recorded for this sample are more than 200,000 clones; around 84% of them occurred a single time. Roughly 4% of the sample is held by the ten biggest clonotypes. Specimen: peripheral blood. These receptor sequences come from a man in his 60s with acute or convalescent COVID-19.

The CDR3 here is CASVRDRNEKLFF. The CDR3 nucleotides read TGTGCCAGCGTCCGGGACAGGAATGAAAAACTGTTTTTT. This rearrangement joins TRBV2 to TRBJ1-4, with 8 bases matching TRBD1. V was pared by 8 bases and J by 5 bases, with 4 bases of the junction left unmatched. This CDR3 spans 13 amino acids. CDR1 and CDR2 (germline): SNHLY, FYNNEI.

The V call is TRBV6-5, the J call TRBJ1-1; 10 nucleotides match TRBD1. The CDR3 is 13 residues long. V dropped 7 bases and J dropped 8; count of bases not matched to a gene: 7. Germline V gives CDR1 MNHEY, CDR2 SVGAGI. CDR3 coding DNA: TGTGCCAGCATAGGGACAGGGGTTTTAGAAGCTTTCTTT. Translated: CASIGTGVLEAFF.

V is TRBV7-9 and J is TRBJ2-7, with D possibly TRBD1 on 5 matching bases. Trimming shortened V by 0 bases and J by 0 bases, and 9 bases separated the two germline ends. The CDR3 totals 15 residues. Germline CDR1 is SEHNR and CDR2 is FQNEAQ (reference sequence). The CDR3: CASSLATVSSYEQYF. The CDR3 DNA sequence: TGTGCCAGCAGCTTAGCGACAGTGAGCTCCTACGAGCAGTACTTC.

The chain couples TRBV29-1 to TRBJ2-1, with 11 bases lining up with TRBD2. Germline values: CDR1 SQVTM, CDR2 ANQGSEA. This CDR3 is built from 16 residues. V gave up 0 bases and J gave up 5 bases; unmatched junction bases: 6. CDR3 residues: CSVEDGSGRADNEQFF. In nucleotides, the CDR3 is TGCAGCGTTGAAGATGGTAGCGGGAGGGCGGACAATGAGCAGTTCTTC.